Listed here is a single T cell receptor (beta chain). The sample contains more than one DNA sequence encoding this CDR3. The CDR3 has 14 residues. V was pared by 4 bases and J by 3 bases, with 13 bases between. Germline values: CDR1 SGHRS, CDR2 YFSETQ. This record comes from a study of control samples from healthy donors and cancer patients. The assay was immunoSEQ multiplex PCR, and TCRdb's table has in-frame clones only and misses some. The sample has some 210,000 clones; roughly nine tenths are singletons. What was sequenced was blood. This chain joins TRBV5-1 and TRBJ2-5, with D unresolved. This receptor was identified in a man aged 30 to 45 in good health. DNA for the CDR3: TGCGCCAGCAGCCCTAGGACCTGGGAAGAGACCCAGTACTTC. It yields the protein CASSPRTWEETQYF.